This TCR beta chain was documented in a study of persistence of HIV-infected CD4 T cells. Points from the study as a whole: Within sorted populations, more oligoclonal TCRs accompanied more oligoclonal proviruses.

An overlapping HIV-1 Gag peptide pool stimulated these cells at roughly 1 ug/peptide/mL. Sorting selected CD4+ T cells upregulating both CD40 ligand and CD69. Donors had CD4+ T cell counts above 400 cells/uL and were CMV-seropositive. The libraries were made with immunoSEQ version 4 in survey mode. Each sample used up to about 1 ug genomic DNA diluted to about 10 ng/uL. The table came from immunoSEQ multiplex PCR; TCRdb's copy has only in-frame clones and leaves some out. This sample has some 9,200 clones; roughly 85% occur once, and the top ten carry roughly 2%. Notes on this clone: Its antigen is as yet unknown.

This CDR3 contains 15 residues. Germline CDR1 and CDR2: SQVTM and ANQGSEA. V was clipped by 6 bases and J by 2 bases, with 17 bases between them. The rearrangement links TRBV29-1 to TRBJ1-3; D is possibly TRBD1 (5 bases). The starting material was CD4+ T cells sorted from PBMCs after roughly 19-hour stimulation, obtained from a patient who received antiretroviral therapy. This clonotype originated in an adult woman with HIV who was CMV-seropositive. CDR3 region: CSVAVGDRTGNTIYF. CDR3 in DNA: TGCAGCGTAGCTGTAGGGGACCGGACTGGAAACACCATATATTTT.